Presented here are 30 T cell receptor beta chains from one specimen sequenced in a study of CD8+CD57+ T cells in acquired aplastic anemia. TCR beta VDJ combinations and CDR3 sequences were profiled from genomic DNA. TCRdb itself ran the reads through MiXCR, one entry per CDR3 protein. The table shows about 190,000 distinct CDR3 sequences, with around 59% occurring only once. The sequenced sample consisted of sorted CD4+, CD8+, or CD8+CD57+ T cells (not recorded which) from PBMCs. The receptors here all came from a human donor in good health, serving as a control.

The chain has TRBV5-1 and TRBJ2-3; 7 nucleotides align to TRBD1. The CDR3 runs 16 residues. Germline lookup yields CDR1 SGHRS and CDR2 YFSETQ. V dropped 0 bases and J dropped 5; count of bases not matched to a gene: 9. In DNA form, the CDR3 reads TGCGCCAGCAGCTTGGGCCGCCGGGACAGTCAAGATACGCAGTATTTT. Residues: CASSLGRRDSQDTQYF. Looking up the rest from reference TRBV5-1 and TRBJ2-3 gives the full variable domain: KAGVTQTPRYLIKTRGQQVTLSCSPISGHRSVSWYQQTPGQGLQFLFEYFSETQRNKGNFPGRFSGRQFSNSRSEMNVSTLELGDSALYLCASSLGRRDSQDTQYFGPGTRLTVL.

The CDR3: CASSYYRSGGYEQYF. Written as DNA, the CDR3 is TGTGCCAGCAGTTACTACAGGAGCGGGGGCTACGAGCAGTACTTC. V gene TRBV2 combines with J gene TRBJ2-7, with 8 bases identical to TRBD2. With 5 bases clipped from V and 3 bases from J, the junction kept 9 bases outside the gene matches. From germline, CDR1 is SNHLY and CDR2 FYNNEI. The CDR3 consists of 15 residues.

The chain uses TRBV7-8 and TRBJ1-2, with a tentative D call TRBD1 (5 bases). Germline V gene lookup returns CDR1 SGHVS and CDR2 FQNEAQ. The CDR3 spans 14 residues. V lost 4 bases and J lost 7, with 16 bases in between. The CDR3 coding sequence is TGTGCCAGCAGCTCACTCAGGGATTCGGGTGGCTACACCTTC. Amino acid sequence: CASSSLRDSGGYTF. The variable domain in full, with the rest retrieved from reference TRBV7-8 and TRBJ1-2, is GAGVSQSPRYKVAKRGQDVALRCDPISGHVSLFWYQQALGQGPEFLTYFQNEAQLDKSGLPSDRFFAERPEGSVSTLKIQRTQQEDSAVYLCASSSLRDSGGYTFGSGTRLTVV.

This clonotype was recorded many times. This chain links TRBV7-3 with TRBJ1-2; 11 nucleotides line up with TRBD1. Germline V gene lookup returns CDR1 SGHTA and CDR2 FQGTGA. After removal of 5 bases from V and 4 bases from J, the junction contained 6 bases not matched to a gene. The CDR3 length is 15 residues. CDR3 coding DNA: TGTGCCAGCAGCCCCGGACAGGGGGCAATCTATGGCTACACCTTC. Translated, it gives CASSPGQGAIYGYTF.

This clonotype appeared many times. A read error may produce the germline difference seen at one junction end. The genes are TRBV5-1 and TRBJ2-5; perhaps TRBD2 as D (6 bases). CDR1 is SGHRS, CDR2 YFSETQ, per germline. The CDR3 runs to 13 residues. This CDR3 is CASSLRGQETQYF. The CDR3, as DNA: TGTGCCAGCAGCTTACGGGGGCAAGAGACCCAGTACTTC.

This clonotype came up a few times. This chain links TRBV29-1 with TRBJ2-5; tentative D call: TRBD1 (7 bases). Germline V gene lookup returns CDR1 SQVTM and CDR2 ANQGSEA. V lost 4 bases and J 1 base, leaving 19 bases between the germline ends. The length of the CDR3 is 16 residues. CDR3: CSVASVQGRFQETQYF. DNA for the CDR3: TGCAGCGTTGCTAGCGTACAGGGGAGGTTCCAAGAGACCCAGTACTTC.

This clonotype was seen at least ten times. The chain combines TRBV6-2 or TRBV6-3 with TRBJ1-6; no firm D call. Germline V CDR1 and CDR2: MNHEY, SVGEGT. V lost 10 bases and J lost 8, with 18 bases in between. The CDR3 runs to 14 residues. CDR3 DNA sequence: TGTGCCACCGCTAACGGACTCATGCATTCACCCCTCCACTTT. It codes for CATANGLMHSPLHF.

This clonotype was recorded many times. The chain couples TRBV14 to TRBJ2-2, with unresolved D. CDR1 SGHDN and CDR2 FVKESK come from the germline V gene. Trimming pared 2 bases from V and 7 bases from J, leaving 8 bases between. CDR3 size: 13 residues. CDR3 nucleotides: TGTGCCAGCAGCCAACAGCCAGGCGGGGAGCTGTTTTTT. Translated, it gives CASSQQPGGELFF.

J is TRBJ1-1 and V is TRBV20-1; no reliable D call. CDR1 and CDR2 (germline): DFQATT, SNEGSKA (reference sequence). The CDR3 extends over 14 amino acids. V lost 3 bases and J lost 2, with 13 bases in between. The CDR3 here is CSARNWEGNTEAFF. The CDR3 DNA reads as TGCAGTGCTAGGAATTGGGAGGGAAACACTGAAGCTTTCTTT.

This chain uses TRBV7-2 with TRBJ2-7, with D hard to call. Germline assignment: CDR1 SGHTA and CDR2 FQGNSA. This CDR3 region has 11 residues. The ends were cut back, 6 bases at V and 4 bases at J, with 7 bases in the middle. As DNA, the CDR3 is TGTGCCAGCAGACAAGAATACGAGCAGTACTTC. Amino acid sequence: CASRQEYEQYF.

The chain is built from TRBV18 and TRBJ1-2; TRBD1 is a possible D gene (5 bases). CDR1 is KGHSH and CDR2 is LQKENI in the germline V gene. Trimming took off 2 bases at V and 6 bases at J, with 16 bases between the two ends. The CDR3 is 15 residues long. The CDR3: CASSPTSARVDGYTF. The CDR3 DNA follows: TGTGCCAGCTCACCAACTTCTGCCAGGGTCGATGGCTACACCTTC.

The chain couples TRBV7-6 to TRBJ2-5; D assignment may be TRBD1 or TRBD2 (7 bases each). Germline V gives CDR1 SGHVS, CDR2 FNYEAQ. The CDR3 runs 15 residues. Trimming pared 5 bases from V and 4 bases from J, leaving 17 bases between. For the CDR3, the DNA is TGTGCCAGCAGCAACCAGCCAGGGGGGGGAGAGACCCAGTACTTC. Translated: CASSNQPGGGETQYF.

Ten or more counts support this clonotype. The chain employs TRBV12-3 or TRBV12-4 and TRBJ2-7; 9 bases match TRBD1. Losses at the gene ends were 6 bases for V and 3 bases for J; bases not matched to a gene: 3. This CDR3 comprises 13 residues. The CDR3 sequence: CASRETGGYEQYF. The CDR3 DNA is TGTGCCAGCAGGGAGACAGGGGGCTACGAGCAGTACTTC.

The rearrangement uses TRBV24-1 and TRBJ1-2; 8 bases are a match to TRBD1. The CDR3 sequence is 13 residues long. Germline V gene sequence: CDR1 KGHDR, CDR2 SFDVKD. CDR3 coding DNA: TGTGTCGCCAGTGTTGCAGGGGGCGGCGGCTACACCTTC. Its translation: CVASVAGGGGYTF.

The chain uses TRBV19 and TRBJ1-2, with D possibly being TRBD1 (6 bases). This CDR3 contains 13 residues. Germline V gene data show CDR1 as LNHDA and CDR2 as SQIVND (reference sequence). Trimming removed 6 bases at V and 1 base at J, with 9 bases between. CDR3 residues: CASRRDINYGYTF. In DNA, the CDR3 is TGTGCCAGTAGACGGGACATTAACTATGGCTACACCTTC.

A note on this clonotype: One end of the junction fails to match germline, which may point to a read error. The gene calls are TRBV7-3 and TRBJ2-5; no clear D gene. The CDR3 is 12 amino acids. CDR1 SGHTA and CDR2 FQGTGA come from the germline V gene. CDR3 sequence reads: CASSPDLGRKAW. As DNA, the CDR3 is TGTGCCAGCAGCCCAGACCTCGGAAGGAAGGCTTGG.

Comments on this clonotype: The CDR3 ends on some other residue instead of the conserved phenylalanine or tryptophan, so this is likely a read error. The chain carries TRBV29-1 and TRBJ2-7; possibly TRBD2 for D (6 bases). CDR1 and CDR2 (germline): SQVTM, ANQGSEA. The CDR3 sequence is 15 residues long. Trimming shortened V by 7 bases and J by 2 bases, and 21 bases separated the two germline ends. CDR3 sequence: CSATPGVSLPYEQYS. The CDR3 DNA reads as TGCAGCGCTACCCCGGGGGTTTCCCTCCCCTACGAGCAGTACTCC.

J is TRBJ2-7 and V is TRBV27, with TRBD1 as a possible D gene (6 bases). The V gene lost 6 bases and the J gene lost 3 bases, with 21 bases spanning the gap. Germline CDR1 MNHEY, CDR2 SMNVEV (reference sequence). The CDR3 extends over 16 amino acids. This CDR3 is CASRGIQGQRIYEQYF. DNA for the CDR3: TGTGCCAGCAGGGGCATACAGGGACAAAGGATCTACGAGCAGTACTTC.

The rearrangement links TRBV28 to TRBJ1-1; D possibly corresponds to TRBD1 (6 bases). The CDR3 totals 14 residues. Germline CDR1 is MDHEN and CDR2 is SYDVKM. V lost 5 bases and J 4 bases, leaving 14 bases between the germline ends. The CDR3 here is CASSVTGRGTEAFF. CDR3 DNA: TGTGCCAGCAGTGTAACAGGGCGGGGCACTGAAGCTTTCTTT.

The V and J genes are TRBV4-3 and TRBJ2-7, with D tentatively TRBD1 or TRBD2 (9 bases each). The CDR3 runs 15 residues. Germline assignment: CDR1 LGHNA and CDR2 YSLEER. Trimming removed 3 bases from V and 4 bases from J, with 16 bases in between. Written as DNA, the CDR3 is TGCGCCAGCAGCCACCTAGCGGGACAGGGTTACGAGCAGTACTTC. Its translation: CASSHLAGQGYEQYF.

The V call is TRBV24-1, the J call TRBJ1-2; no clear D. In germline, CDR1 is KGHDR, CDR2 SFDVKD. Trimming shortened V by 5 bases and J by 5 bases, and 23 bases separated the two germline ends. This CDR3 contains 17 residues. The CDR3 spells CATSVAVGGQVTYGYTF. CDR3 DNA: TGTGCCACCAGTGTGGCCGTGGGTGGGCAGGTGACTTATGGCTACACCTTC.

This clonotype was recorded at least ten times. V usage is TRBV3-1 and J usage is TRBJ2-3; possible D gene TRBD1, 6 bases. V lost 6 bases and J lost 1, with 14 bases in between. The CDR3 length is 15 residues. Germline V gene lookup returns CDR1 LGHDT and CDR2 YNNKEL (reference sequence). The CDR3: CASRRVEGGTDTQYF. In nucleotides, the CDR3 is TGTGCCAGCAGACGGGTTGAGGGGGGCACAGATACGCAGTATTTT.

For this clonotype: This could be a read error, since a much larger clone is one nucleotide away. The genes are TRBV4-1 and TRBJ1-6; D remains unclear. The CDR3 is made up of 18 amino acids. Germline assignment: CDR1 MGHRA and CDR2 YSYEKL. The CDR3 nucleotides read TGCGCCAGCAGCCAAGAAGCAGGTAGCTCCTCCTATAATTCACCCCTCCGCTTT. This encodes CASSQEAGSSSYNSPLRF.

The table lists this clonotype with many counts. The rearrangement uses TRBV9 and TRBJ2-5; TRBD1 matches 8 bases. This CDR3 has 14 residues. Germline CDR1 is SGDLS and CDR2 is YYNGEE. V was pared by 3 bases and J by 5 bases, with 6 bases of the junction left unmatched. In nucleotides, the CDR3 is TGTGCCAGCAGCGCAGGGGGCGCGGGGGAGACCCAGTACTTC. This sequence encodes CASSAGGAGETQYF.

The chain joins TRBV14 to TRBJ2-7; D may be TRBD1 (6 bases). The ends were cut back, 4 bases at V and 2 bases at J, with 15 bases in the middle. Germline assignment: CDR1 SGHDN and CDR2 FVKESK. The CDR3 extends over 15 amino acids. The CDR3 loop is CASSLALGTTYEQYF. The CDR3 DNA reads TGTGCCAGCAGCCTCGCCCTCGGGACAACCTACGAGCAGTACTTC.

As DNA, the CDR3 is TGTGCCAGCAGCTTACCAGGGGGCAGGACTGAAGCTTTCTTT. This encodes CASSLPGGRTEAFF. The rearrangement joins TRBV7-2 to TRBJ1-1; 8 bases fit TRBD1. There are 14 residues in the CDR3. CDR1 SGHTA and CDR2 FQGNSA come from the germline V gene. The V and J ends lost 2 bases and 5 bases, in that order; junction bases with no gene match: 4.

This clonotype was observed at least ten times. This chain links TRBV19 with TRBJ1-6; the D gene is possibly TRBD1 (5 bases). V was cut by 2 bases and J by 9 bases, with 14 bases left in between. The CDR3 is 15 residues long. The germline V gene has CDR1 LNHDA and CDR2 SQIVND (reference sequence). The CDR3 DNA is TGTGCCAGTAGTATACAGGGTTCGTTTGGTTCACCCCTCCACTTT. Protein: CASSIQGSFGSPLHF.

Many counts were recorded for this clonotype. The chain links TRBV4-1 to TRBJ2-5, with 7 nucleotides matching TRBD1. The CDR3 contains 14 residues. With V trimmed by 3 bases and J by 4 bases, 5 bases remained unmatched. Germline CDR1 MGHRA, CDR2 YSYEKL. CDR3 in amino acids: CASSQQNRGETQYF. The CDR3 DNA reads TGCGCCAGCAGCCAGCAAAACAGGGGAGAGACCCAGTACTTC.

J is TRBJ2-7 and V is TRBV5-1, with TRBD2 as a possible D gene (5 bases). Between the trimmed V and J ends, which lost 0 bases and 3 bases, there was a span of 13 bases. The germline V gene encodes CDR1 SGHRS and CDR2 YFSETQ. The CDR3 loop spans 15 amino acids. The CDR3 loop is CASSLAPTDFYEQYF. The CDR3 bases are TGCGCCAGCAGCTTGGCGCCGACGGACTTCTACGAGCAGTACTTC.

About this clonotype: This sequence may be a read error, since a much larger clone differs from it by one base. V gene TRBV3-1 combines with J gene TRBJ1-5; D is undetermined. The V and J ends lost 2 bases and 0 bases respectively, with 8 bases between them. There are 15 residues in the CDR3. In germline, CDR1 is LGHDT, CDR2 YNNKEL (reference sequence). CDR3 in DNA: TGTGCCAGCAGCCAAAGGGCCCCTAGCAATCAGCCCCAGCATTTT. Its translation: CASSQRAPSNQPQHF.